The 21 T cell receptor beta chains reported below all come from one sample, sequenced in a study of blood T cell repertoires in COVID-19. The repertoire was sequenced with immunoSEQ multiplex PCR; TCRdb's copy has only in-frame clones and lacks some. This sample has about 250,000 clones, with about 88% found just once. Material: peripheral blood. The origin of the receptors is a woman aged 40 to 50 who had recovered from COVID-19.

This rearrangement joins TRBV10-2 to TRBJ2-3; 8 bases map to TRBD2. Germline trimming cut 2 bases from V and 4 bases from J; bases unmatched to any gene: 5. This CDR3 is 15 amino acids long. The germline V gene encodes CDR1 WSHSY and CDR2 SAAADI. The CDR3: CASSELGGRPDTQYF. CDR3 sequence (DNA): TGCGCCAGCAGTGAGCTTGGCGGGAGGCCAGATACGCAGTATTTT.

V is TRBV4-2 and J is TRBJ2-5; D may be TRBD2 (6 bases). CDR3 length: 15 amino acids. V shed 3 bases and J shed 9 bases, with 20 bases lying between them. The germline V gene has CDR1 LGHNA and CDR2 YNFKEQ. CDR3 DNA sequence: TGTGCCAGCAGCCACCAGACTAGAGGGTTACTGGCCCAGTACTTC. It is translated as CASSHQTRGLLAQYF.

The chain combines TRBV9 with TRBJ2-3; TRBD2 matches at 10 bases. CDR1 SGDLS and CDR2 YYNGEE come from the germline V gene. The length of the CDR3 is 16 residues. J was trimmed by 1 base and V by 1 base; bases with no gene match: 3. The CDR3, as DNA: TGTGCCAGCAGCGTATCTAGCGGGAGAGGCACAGATACGCAGTATTTT. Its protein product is CASSVSSGRGTDTQYF.

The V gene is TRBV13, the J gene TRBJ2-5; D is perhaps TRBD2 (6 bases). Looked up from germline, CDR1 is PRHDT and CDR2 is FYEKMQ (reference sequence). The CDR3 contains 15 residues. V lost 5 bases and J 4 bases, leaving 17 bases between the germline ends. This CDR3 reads CASSGPGQGGETQYF. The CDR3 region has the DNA TGTGCCAGCAGCGGGCCCGGCCAGGGAGGAGAGACCCAGTACTTC.

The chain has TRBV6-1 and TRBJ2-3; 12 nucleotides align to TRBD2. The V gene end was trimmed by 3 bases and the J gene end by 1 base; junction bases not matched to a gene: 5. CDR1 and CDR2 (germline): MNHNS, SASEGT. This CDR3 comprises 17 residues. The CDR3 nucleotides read TGTGCCAGCAGTGACGATCGACTAGCGGGGGGCACAGATACGCAGTATTTT. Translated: CASSDDRLAGGTDTQYF.

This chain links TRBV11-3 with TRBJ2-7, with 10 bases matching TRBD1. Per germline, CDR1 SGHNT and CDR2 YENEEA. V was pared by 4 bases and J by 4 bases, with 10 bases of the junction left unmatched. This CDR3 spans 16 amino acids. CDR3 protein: CASSSSSRDRGYEQYF. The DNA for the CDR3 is TGTGCCAGCAGCTCCTCGTCCCGGGACAGGGGTTACGAGCAGTACTTC.

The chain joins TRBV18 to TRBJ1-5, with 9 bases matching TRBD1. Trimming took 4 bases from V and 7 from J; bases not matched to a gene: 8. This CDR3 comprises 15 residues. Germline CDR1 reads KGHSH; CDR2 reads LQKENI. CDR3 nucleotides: TGTGCCAGCTCACTACAGGGGGCTGGTCGGCAGCCCCAGCATTTT. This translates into CASSLQGAGRQPQHF.

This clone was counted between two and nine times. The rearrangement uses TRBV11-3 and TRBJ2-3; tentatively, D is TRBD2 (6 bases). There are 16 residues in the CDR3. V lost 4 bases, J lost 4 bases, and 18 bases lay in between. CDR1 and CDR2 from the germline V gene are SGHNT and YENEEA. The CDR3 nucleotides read TGTGCCAGCAGCTCGCGGGGTGGGGTGCTTGCAGATACGCAGTATTTT. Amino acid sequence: CASSSRGGVLADTQYF.

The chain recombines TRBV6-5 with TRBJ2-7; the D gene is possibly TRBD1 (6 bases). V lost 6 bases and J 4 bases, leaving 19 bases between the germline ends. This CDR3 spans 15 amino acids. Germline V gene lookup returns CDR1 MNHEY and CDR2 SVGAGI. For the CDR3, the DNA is TGTGCCAGCAGACGCTTACAGGCAGGGGCGTACGAGCAGTACTTC. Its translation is CASRRLQAGAYEQYF.

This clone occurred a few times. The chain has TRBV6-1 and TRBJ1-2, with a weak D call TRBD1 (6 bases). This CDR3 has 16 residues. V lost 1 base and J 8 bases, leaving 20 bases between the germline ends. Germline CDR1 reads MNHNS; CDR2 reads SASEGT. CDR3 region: CASSEGEAGVGGGYTF. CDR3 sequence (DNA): TGTGCCAGCAGTGAAGGAGAGGCAGGGGTAGGCGGGGGCTACACCTTC.

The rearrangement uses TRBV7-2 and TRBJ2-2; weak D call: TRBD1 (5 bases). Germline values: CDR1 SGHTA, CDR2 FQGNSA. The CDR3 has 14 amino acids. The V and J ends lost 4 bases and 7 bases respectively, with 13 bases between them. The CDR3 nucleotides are TGTGCCAGCAGCTCTCAGGGAACCGGCGGGGAGCTGTTTTTT. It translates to CASSSQGTGGELFF.

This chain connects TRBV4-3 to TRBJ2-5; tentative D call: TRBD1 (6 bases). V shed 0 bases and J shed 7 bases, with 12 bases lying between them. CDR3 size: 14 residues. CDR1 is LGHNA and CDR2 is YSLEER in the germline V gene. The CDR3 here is CASSQDRGLGTQYF. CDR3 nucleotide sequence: TGCGCCAGCAGCCAAGACAGGGGCCTGGGGACCCAGTACTTC.

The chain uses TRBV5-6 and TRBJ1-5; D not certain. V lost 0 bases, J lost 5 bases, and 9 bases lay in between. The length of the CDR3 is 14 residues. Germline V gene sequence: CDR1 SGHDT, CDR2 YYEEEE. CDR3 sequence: CASSLVDGDQPQHF. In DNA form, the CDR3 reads TGTGCCAGCAGCTTGGTGGACGGGGATCAGCCCCAGCATTTT.

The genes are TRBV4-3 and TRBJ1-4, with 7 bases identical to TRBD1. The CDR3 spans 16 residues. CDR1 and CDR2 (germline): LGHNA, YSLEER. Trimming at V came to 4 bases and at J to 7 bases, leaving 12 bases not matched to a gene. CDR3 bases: TGCGCCAGCAGCCTTAATAGACAGGGAAGGGGTGAAAAACTGTTTTTT. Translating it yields CASSLNRQGRGEKLFF.

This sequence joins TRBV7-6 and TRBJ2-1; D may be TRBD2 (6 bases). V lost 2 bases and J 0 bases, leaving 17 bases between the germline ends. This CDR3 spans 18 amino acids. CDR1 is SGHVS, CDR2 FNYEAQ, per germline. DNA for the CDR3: TGTGCCAGCAGCTTACCTAGCCGGGACTGGAGCTCCTACAATGAGCAGTTCTTC. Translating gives CASSLPSRDWSSYNEQFF.

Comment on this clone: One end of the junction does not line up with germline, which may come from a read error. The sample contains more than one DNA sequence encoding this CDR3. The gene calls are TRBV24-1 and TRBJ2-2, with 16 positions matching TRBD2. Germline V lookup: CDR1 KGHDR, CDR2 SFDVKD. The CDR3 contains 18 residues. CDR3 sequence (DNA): TGTGCCACCAGTGGCGGGACTAGCGGGAGGGCGAACACCGGGGAACTGTTTTTT. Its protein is CATSGGTSGRANTGELFF.

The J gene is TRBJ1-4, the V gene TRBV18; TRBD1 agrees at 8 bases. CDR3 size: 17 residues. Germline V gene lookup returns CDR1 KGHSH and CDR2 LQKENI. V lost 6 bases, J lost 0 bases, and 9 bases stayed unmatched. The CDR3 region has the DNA TGTGCCAGCTCCCCGGTGGACAGGGCCGCAACTAATGAAAAACTGTTTTTT. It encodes CASSPVDRAATNEKLFF.

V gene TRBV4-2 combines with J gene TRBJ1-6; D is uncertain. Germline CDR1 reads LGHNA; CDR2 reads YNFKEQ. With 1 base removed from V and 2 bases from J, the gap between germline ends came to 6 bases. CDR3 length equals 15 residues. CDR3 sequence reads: CASSQGIPYNSPLHF. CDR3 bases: TGTGCCAGCAGCCAAGGTATCCCCTATAATTCACCCCTCCACTTT.

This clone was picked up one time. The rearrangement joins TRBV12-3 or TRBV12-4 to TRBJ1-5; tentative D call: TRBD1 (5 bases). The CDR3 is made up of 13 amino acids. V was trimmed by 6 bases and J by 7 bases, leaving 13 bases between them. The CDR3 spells CASSSIQGQPQHF. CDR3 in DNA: TGTGCCAGCAGCTCAATTCAGGGCCAGCCCCAGCATTTT.

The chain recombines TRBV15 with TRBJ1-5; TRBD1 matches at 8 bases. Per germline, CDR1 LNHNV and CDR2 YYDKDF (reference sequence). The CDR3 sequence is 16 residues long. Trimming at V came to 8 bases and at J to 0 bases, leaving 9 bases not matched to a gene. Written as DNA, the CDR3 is TGTGCCACCTCGGACAGGGCCGACACTAGCAATCAGCCCCAGCATTTT. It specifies CATSDRADTSNQPQHF.

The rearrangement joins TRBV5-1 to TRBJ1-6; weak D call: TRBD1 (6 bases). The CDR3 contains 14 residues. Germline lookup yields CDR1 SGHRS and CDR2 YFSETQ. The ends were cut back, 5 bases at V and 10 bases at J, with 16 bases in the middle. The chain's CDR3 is CASRRQAVDSPLHF. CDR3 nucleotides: TGCGCCAGCAGGAGACAGGCCGTAGACTCACCCCTCCACTTT. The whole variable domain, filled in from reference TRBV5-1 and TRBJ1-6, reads KAGVTQTPRYLIKTRGQQVTLSCSPISGHRSVSWYQQTPGQGLQFLFEYFSETQRNKGNFPGRFSGRQFSNSRSEMNVSTLELGDSALYLCASRRQAVDSPLHFGNGTRLTVT.